These 26 T cell receptor beta chains originate from one sample sequenced in a study of blood T cell repertoires in COVID-19. Produced via immunoSEQ multiplex PCR; TCRdb's table is partial and in-frame only. Of roughly 120,000 clones in the sample, about 82% are singletons; the top ten hold approximately 5%. Sequences were obtained from peripheral blood. Source of these receptors: a human donor in a cohort sampled during active COVID-19.

The chain joins TRBV5-1 to TRBJ2-3; 11 bases line up with TRBD2. The CDR3 totals 16 residues. CDR1 SGHRS and CDR2 YFSETQ come from the germline V gene. The trim removed 2 bases at V and 3 bases at J, leaving 5 bases unmatched. Here the CDR3 DNA reads TGCGCCAGCAGCTTTACTAGCGGGAGTAGGACAGATACGCAGTATTTT. Protein sequence: CASSFTSGSRTDTQYF.

The genes are TRBV7-8 and TRBJ1-6; a possible D gene is TRBD1 (5 bases). The CDR3 has 15 amino acids. V was cut by 5 bases and J by 10 bases, with 18 bases left in between. Germline CDR1 reads SGHVS; CDR2 reads FQNEAQ. The CDR3 nucleotides are TGTGCCAGCAGCCAACGACAGAGTTTAGAGTCACCCCTCCACTTT. It encodes CASSQRQSLESPLHF.

V and J are TRBV10-2 and TRBJ2-3; D is possibly TRBD2 (5 bases). The germline V gene has CDR1 WSHSY and CDR2 SAAADI. Trimming left V 8 bases short and J 5 bases short, with 14 bases between. This CDR3 spans 13 amino acids. CDR3 nucleotides: TGCGCCAGCTCCCGGGGTCGGCTAGATACGCAGTATTTT. Translation: CASSRGRLDTQYF.

The genes are TRBV4-2 and TRBJ1-2; D not certain. Germline assignment: CDR1 LGHNA and CDR2 YNFKEQ. V lost 3 bases to trimming and J lost 3 bases, with 8 bases between them. This CDR3 contains 13 residues. CDR3 sequence (DNA): TGTGCCAGCAGCCAGTCGTCAGACTATGGCTACACCTTC. Translation: CASSQSSDYGYTF.

This chain joins TRBV30 and TRBJ1-2; D is unresolved. The CDR3 loop spans 11 amino acids. Germline lookup yields CDR1 GTSNPN and CDR2 SVGIG (reference sequence). The V end lost 1 base, the J end lost 4 bases, and 4 bases lay between the germline ends. CDR3 sequence: CAWSAGYGYTF. The DNA of the CDR3 is TGTGCCTGGAGTGCCGGCTATGGCTACACCTTC.

This clone was observed a single time. The chain recombines TRBV12-3 or TRBV12-4 with TRBJ2-2, with D uncertain. Trimming shortened V by 2 bases and J by 7 bases, and 8 bases separated the two germline ends. The CDR3 covers 13 residues. As DNA, the CDR3 is TGTGCCAGCAGTTTACACAGTCTCGGGGAGCTGTTTTTT. This gives the protein CASSLHSLGELFF.

This CDR3 is CASSEAGWGTGTFGYTF. In nucleotides, the CDR3 is TGTGCCAGCAGTGAAGCTGGGTGGGGGACAGGGACATTTGGCTACACCTTC. The rearrangement uses TRBV6-1 and TRBJ1-2, with TRBD1 matching over 9 bases. This CDR3 spans 17 amino acids. Per the germline V gene, CDR1 is MNHNS and CDR2 is SASEGT. Losses at the gene ends were 0 bases for V and 7 bases for J; bases not matched to a gene: 12.

The rearrangement uses TRBV7-3 and TRBJ2-7; unclear D gene. The CDR3 has 14 residues. V gave up 3 bases and J gave up 2 bases, with 11 bases separating them. Looked up from germline, CDR1 is SGHTA and CDR2 is FQGTGA. This CDR3 reads CASSLGWPTYEQYF. In DNA, the CDR3 is TGTGCCAGCAGCTTGGGCTGGCCCACCTACGAGCAGTACTTC.

The chain links TRBV9 to TRBJ2-1; 10 nucleotides agree with TRBD1. V lost 0 bases and J lost 7; bases outside the gene matches: 4. Germline V gene lookup returns CDR1 SGDLS and CDR2 YYNGEE. CDR3 length: 15 residues. CDR3 sequence: CASSVVGTGVNEQFF. CDR3 coding DNA: TGTGCCAGCAGCGTAGTCGGGACAGGGGTAAATGAGCAGTTCTTC.

The chain uses TRBV19 and TRBJ2-1, with D perhaps TRBD2 (5 bases). CDR3 length: 12 amino acids. V lost 10 bases and J lost 7, with 14 bases in between. Looked up from germline, CDR1 is LNHDA and CDR2 is SQIVND (reference sequence). CDR3 sequence reads: CATQERRNEQFF. CDR3 nucleotide sequence: TGTGCCACCCAGGAGAGGAGGAATGAGCAGTTCTTC.

The chain uses TRBV11-2 and TRBJ2-3; 7 nucleotides match TRBD2. The CDR3 is 15 residues long. J gave up 4 bases and V 5 bases, and 9 bases lay outside the gene matches. Germline V gene lookup returns CDR1 SGHAT and CDR2 FQNNGV. The CDR3 loop reads CASSLRGLVADTQYF. The CDR3 region has the DNA TGTGCCAGCAGCCTACGAGGACTAGTGGCAGATACGCAGTATTTT.

The J gene is TRBJ2-2, the V gene TRBV27; 13 positions agree with TRBD2. J lost 1 base, V lost 8 bases, and 1 base had no gene match. The germline gives CDR1 MNHEY, CDR2 SMNVEV (reference sequence). The CDR3 length is 15 residues. As DNA, the CDR3 is TGTGCCAGCCGACTAGCGGGGGGGAACACCGGGGAGCTGTTTTTT. Translating gives CASRLAGGNTGELFF.

V gene TRBV5-1 combines with J gene TRBJ2-3, with a tentative D call TRBD2 (6 bases). Looked up from germline, CDR1 is SGHRS and CDR2 is YFSETQ. The length of the CDR3 is 14 residues. V gave up 5 bases and J gave up 3 bases, with 13 bases separating them. CDR3 nucleotides: TGCGCCAGCAGAGAGTCGGGAGTGACAGATACGCAGTATTTT. It codes for CASRESGVTDTQYF.

The chain combines TRBV25-1 with TRBJ2-6; no firm D call. CDR1 and CDR2 (germline): MGHDK, SYGVNS. The V and J ends lost 7 bases and 0 bases respectively, with 4 bases between them. The CDR3 extends over 13 amino acids. CDR3 in amino acids: CASTLSGANVLTF. The CDR3 coding sequence is TGTGCCAGCACCCTCTCTGGGGCCAACGTCCTGACTTTC. The full variable domain, completed using reference TRBV25-1 and TRBJ2-6, is EADIYQTPRYLVIGTGKKITLECSQTMGHDKMYWYQQDPGMELHLIHYSYGVNSTEKGDLSSESTVSRIRTEHFPLTLESARPSHTSQYLCASTLSGANVLTFGAGSRLTVL.

This chain joins TRBV7-9 and TRBJ1-5; D is possibly TRBD1 (5 bases). CDR1 SEHNR and CDR2 FQNEAQ come from the germline V gene (reference sequence). Trimming left V 4 bases short and J 1 base short, with 14 bases between. CDR3 length equals 16 residues. For the CDR3, the DNA is TGTGCCAGCAGCTCGGGTCAGGGAACAAGCAATCAGCCCCAGCATTTT. Translating it yields CASSSGQGTSNQPQHF.

Regarding this clone: The junction shows a germline mismatch at one end, possibly a read error. The chain carries TRBV3-1 (or the pseudogene TRBV3-2) and TRBJ2-1; TRBD2 matches 14 bases. The CDR3 spans 19 residues. Per germline, CDR1 LGHDT and CDR2 YNNKEL (reference sequence). The CDR3 region has the DNA TGTGCCAGCAGCCGTCGCAGGGGCGTAGGGACTAGCGGGAGCCCGACAGGACTCTTC. Translated: CASSRRRGVGTSGSPTGLF.

The V and J genes are TRBV19 and TRBJ1-4; TRBD1 is a possible D gene (6 bases). Looked up from germline, CDR1 is LNHDA and CDR2 is SQIVND (reference sequence). V was pared by 0 bases and J by 7 bases, with 24 bases between. CDR3 length: 19 amino acids. DNA of the CDR3: TGTGCCAGTAGTATAGATCGCTTTGGGGGCCCCCTTCGTGCTGAAAAACTGTTTTTT. It translates to CASSIDRFGGPLRAEKLFF.

In this sample, this clone turned up once. J is TRBJ1-2 and V is TRBV10-3, with D tentatively TRBD1 (6 bases). The CDR3 loop spans 14 amino acids. Germline loops: CDR1 ENHRY, CDR2 SYGVKD. V was pared by 0 bases and J by 8 bases, with 13 bases between. CDR3 sequence: CAISESGTRMGYTF. In DNA form, the CDR3 reads TGTGCCATCAGTGAGTCGGGGACAAGGATGGGCTACACCTTC.

The gene calls are TRBV9 and TRBJ1-4; a weak D match, TRBD1 (5 bases). CDR1 is SGDLS and CDR2 is YYNGEE in the germline V gene. Trimming took off 4 bases at V and 3 bases at J, with 10 bases between the two ends. The CDR3 spans 14 residues. The chain's CDR3 is CASSPGGPNEKLFF. The CDR3 DNA sequence: TGTGCCAGCAGCCCGGGGGGTCCTAATGAAAAACTGTTTTTT.

The chain combines TRBV9 with TRBJ2-3, with 9 bases fitting TRBD2. The CDR3 runs to 15 residues. V lost 3 bases and J lost 6; bases outside the gene matches: 8. Germline values: CDR1 SGDLS, CDR2 YYNGEE. Here the CDR3 reads CASSGFSGSTDTQYF. The DNA of the CDR3 is TGTGCCAGCAGCGGATTTAGCGGGAGTACTGATACGCAGTATTTT.

This clone appeared a few times. The chain links TRBV6-2 or TRBV6-3 to TRBJ2-5; 8 nucleotides line up with TRBD1. The CDR3 has 16 residues. Looked up from germline, CDR1 is MNHEY and CDR2 is SVGEGT. Losses at the gene ends were 2 bases for V and 1 base for J; bases not matched to a gene: 6. CDR3 bases: TGTGCCAGCAGTTACGAGCGGACAGGGACCCAAGAGACCCAGTACTTC. Its protein is CASSYERTGTQETQYF.

The CDR3 region has the DNA TGCAGCGTTGAAGAAGGGACAGAAACATACGAGCAGTACTTC. Protein sequence: CSVEEGTETYEQYF. V and J are TRBV29-1 and TRBJ2-7; 7 positions agree with TRBD1. There are 14 residues in the CDR3. Trimming took 0 bases from V and 4 from J; bases not matched to a gene: 6. Germline CDR1 SQVTM, CDR2 ANQGSEA.

The chain carries TRBV5-1 and TRBJ2-5; 8 nucleotides align to TRBD1. The CDR3 consists of 13 residues. Germline CDR1 is SGHRS and CDR2 is YFSETQ. The V gene end was trimmed by 4 bases and the J gene end by 3 bases; junction bases not matched to a gene: 2. This chain's CDR3 is CASSLDREETQYF. In DNA form, the CDR3 reads TGCGCCAGCAGCCTGGACAGGGAAGAGACCCAGTACTTC.

This clone has only a few counts. The CDR3 reads CAISGPIWDTTNTGELFF. CDR3 coding DNA: TGTGCCATCAGTGGGCCGATATGGGACACCACGAACACCGGGGAGCTGTTTTTT. V and J are TRBV10-3 and TRBJ2-2; a possible D gene is TRBD1 (6 bases). The CDR3 spans 18 residues. Trimming left V 4 bases short and J 0 bases short, with 18 bases between. Germline V CDR1 and CDR2: ENHRY, SYGVKD.

This clone was seen at least ten times. V is TRBV6-5 and J is TRBJ2-7; TRBD2 matches at 7 bases. V gave up 0 bases and J gave up 9 bases; unmatched junction bases: 14. The CDR3 runs 16 residues. The germline V gene has CDR1 MNHEY and CDR2 SVGAGI. The CDR3 loop reads CASSYSPDVAGVAQYF. CDR3 nucleotides: TGTGCCAGCAGTTACTCACCCGACGTGGCGGGAGTAGCGCAGTACTTC.

V is TRBV28 and J is TRBJ1-2; unclear D gene. V dropped 6 bases and J dropped 4 bases, with 3 bases sitting between them. Germline lookup yields CDR1 MDHEN and CDR2 SYDVKM. The length of the CDR3 is 10 residues. CDR3 nucleotide sequence: TGTGCCAGCAGGAGCTATGGCTACACCTTC. Protein sequence: CASRSYGYTF.